This section outlines one T cell receptor beta chain sequence together with its context. Its matching antigen is unknown. These data are taken from a study of T cells in narcolepsy. Points from the study as a whole: Reportedly, autoreactive clonotypes were serially detected in patients' blood but not controls'.

CDR3 length equals 14 residues. With 1 base removed from V and 4 bases from J, the gap between germline ends came to 10 bases. Germline V gene lookup returns CDR1 MGHRA and CDR2 YSYEKL. Clones were sequenced by immunoSEQ multiplex PCR, and TCRdb holds only the in-frame ones, with some missing. The table records tens of thousands of clones, 80% of them present only once. V gene TRBV4-1 combines with J gene TRBJ1-2; no reliable D call. Sequencing used memory (CD45RA-) CD4+ T cells from blood. The TCR originated in a human donor in good health. CDR3 coding DNA: TGCGCCAGCAGCCAAGGAGGAGGGAGCTATGGCTACACCTTC. Protein: CASSQGGGSYGYTF.